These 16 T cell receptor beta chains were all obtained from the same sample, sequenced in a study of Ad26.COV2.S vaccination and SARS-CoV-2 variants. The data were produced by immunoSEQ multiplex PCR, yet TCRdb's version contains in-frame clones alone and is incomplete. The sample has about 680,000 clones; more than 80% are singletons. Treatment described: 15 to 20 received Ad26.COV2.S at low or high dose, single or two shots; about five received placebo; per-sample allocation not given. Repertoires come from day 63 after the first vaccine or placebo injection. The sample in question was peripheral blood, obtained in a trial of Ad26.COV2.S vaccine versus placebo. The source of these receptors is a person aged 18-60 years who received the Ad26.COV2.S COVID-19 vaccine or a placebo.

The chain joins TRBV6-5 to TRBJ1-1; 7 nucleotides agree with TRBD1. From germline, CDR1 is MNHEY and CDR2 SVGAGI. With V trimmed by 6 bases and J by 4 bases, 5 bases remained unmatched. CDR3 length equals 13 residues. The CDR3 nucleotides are TGTGCCAGCAGCTTGGACAGGTTCACTGAAGCTTTCTTT. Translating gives CASSLDRFTEAFF.

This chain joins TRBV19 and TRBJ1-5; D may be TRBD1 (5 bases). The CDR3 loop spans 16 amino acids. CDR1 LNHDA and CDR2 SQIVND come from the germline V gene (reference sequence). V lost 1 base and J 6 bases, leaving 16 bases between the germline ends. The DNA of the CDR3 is TGTGCCAGTAGTATAGGGGGGGGGATAGGTGTTCAGCCCCAGCATTTT. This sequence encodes CASSIGGGIGVQPQHF.

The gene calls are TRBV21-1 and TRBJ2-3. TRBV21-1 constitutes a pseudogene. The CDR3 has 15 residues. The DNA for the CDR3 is TGTGCCAGCAGCAAAGCGTTCAGGACCCCAGATACGCAGTATTTT. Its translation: CASSKAFRTPDTQYF.

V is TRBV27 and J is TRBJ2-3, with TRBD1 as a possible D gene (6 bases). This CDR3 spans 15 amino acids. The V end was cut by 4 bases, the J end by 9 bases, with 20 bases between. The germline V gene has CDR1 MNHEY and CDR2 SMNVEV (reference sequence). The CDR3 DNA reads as TGTGCCAGCAGTTCCTATCCTAGACTGGACAGAACGCAGTATTTT. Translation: CASSSYPRLDRTQYF.

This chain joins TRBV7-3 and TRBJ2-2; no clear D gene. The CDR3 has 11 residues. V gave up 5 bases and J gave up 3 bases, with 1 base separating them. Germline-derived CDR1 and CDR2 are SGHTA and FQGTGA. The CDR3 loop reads CASSDTGELFF. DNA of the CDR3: TGTGCCAGCAGCGACACCGGGGAGCTGTTTTTT.

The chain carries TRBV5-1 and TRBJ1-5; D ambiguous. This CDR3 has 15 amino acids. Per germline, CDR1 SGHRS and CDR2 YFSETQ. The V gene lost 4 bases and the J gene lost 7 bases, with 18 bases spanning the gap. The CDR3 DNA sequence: TGCGCCAGCAGCAATGACGGGAGCCATTCCCAGCCCCAGCATTTT. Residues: CASSNDGSHSQPQHF.

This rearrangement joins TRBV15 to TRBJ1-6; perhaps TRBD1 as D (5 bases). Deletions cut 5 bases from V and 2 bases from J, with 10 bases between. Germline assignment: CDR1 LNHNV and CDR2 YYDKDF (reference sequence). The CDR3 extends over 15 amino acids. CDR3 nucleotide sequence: TGTGCCACCAGCGGGACTTCAACCTATAATTCACCCCTCCACTTT. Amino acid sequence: CATSGTSTYNSPLHF.

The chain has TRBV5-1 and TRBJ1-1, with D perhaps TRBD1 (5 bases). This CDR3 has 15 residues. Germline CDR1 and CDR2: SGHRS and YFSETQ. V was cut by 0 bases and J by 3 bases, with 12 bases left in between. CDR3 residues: CASSLGSRDYTEAFF. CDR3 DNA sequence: TGCGCCAGCAGCTTGGGGTCCCGGGACTACACTGAAGCTTTCTTT.

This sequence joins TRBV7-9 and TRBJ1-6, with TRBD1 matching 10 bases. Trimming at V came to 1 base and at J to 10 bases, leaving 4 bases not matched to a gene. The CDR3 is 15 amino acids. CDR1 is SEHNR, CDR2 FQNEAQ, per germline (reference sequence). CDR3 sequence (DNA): TGTGCCAGCAGCTTAGGCGGGACAGGGGAATCACCCCTCCACTTT. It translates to CASSLGGTGESPLHF.

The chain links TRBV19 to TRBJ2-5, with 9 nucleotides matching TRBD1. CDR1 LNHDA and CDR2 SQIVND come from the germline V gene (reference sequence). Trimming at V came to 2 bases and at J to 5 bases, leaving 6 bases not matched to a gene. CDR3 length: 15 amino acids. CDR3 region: CASSIWTGERETQYF. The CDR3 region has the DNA TGTGCCAGTAGTATATGGACAGGGGAGAGGGAGACCCAGTACTTC.

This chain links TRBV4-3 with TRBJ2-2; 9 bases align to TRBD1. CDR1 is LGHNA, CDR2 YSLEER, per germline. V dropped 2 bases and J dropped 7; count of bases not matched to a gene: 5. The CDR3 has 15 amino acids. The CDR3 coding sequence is TGCGCCAGCAGCCAATTAACAGGGGGCGGCGGGGAGCTGTTTTTT. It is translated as CASSQLTGGGGELFF.

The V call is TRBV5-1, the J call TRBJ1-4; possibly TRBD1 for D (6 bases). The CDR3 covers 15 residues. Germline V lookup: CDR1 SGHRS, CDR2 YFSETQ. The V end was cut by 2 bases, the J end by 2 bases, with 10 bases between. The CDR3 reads CASSFGGTTNEKLFF. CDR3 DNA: TGCGCCAGCAGCTTTGGGGGCACCACTAATGAAAAACTGTTTTTT.

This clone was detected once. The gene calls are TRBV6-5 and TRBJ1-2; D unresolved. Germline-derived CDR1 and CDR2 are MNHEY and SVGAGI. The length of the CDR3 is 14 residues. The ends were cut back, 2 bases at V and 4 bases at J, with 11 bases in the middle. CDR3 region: CASSYGLAAYGYTF. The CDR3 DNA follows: TGTGCCAGCAGTTACGGCTTAGCGGCCTATGGCTACACCTTC.

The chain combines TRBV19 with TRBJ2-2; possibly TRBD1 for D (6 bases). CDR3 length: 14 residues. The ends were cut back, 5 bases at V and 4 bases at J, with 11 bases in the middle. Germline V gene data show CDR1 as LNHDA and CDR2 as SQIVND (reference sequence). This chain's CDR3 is CASSPQGITGELFF. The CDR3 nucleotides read TGTGCCAGTAGTCCACAGGGTATCACCGGGGAGCTGTTTTTT.

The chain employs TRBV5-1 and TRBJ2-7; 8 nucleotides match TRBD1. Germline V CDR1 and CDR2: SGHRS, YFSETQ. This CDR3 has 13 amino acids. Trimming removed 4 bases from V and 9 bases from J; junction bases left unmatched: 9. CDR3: CASSPGQGVAQYF. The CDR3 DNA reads TGCGCCAGCAGCCCTGGACAGGGCGTCGCGCAGTACTTC.

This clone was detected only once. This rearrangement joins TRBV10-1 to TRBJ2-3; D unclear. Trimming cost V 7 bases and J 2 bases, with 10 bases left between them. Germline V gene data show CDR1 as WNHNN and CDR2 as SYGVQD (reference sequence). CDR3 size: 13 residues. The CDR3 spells CASKAVNTDTQYF. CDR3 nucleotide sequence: TGCGCCAGCAAGGCGGTGAACACAGATACGCAGTATTTT.